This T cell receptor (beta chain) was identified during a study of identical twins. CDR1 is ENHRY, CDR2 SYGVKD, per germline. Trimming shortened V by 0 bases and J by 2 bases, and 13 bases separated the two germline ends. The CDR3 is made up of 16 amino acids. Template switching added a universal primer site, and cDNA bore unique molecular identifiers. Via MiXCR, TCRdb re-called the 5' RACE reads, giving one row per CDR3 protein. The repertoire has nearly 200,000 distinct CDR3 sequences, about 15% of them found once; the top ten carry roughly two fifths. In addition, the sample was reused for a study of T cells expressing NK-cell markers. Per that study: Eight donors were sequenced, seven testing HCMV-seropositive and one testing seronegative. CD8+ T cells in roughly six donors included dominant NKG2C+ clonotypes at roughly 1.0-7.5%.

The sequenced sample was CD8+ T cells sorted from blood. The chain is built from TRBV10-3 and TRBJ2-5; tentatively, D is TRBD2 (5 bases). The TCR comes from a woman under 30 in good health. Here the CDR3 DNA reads TGTGCCATCAGTGAGTCATGGACGGGATTACAAGAGACCCAGTACTTC. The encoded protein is CAISESWTGLQETQYF.